The clone carrying this TCR beta chain has more than one count but fewer than ten. The antigen remains unidentified. The sample originates from a study of CD8 T cells in ankylosing spondylitis. Study-level results: Apparently characteristic of ankylosing spondylitis blood was a TCR beta motif (about eight highly homologous variants). Some of these motif variants have turned up before, in reports on reactive arthritis synovial fluid and blood. The authors reported significant enrichment of disease-linked clones in matched ankylosing spondylitis synovial fluid. Disease-linked clones proved CD8+ and comparatively uncommon in peripheral blood.

Quantitative 5'-RACE with molecular barcodes produced the TCR beta libraries. TCRdb re-called the 5' RACE reads with MiXCR, one entry per CDR3 protein. The repertoire holds about 210,000 distinct CDR3 sequences, with just under 7.5% as singletons. The V gene end was trimmed by 3 bases and the J gene end by 7 bases; junction bases not matched to a gene: 7. Germline-derived CDR1 and CDR2 are ENHRY and SYGVKD. The CDR3 has 14 residues. The receptor was isolated from a male donor with ankylosing spondylitis. This rearrangement joins TRBV10-3 to TRBJ2-5; 8 bases match TRBD1. Sequenced: blood, either unsorted or a sorted T cell fraction (not recorded which). The CDR3 loop reads CAISEPGQARTQYF. CDR3 nucleotide sequence: TGTGCCATCAGTGAACCGGGACAGGCGCGGACCCAGTACTTC.